The 13 T cell receptor beta chains in this list originate from one sample, sequenced in a study of Graves' ophthalmopathy and Graves' hyperthyroidism. Beta-chain TCR CDR3 regions were amplified from RNA transcripts. Second-round multiplex PCR came after a first-round RT-PCR that employed HTBI primers. Each CDR3 protein is one row after TCRdb ran MiXCR on the multiplex PCR reads. The table shows roughly 600,000 distinct CDR3 sequences, with under 45% occurring only once. The sample taken for sequencing was peripheral blood or thyroid tissue (not recorded which). Source of these receptors: an adult man with Graves' hyperthyroidism.

Ten or more counts support this clonotype. The chain is built from TRBV2 and TRBJ1-2, with 7 bases fitting TRBD1. J gave up 5 bases and V 4 bases, and 7 bases lay outside the gene matches. Germline lookup yields CDR1 SNHLY and CDR2 FYNNEI. This CDR3 region has 14 residues. CDR3: CASSARRDSYGYTF. The CDR3 DNA sequence: TGTGCCAGCAGTGCCCGCCGGGACAGTTATGGCTACACCTTC.

The chain uses TRBV2 and TRBJ2-2, with D hard to call. This CDR3 contains 14 residues. Germline V CDR1 and CDR2: SNHLY, FYNNEI. Trimming took 7 bases from V and 0 from J, leaving 9 bases between them. The CDR3 nucleotides are TGTGCCAGCACCTTTTCGGCGAACACCGGGGAGCTGTTTTTT. Amino acids: CASTFSANTGELFF.

This clonotype has ten or more counts. A read error may produce the germline difference seen at one junction end. The CDR3 here is CASSEGTHSEPQHF. CDR3 nucleotide sequence: TGTGCCAGCAGCGAAGGGACTCATTCGGAGCCCCAGCATTTT. The chain employs TRBV6-1 and TRBJ1-5, with TRBD1 as a possible D gene (5 bases). The germline gives CDR1 MNHNS, CDR2 SASEGT. This CDR3 comprises 14 residues.

This clonotype has a count of ten or more. The V call is TRBV11-2, the J call TRBJ1-1; D unresolved. This CDR3 is built from 14 residues. Trimming pared 1 base from V and 4 bases from J, leaving 10 bases between. Germline CDR1 reads SGHAT; CDR2 reads FQNNGV. CDR3 sequence reads: CASSLVRAGTEAFF. CDR3 bases: TGTGCCAGCAGCTTAGTTAGGGCCGGCACTGAAGCTTTCTTT.

This clonotype was detected only a few times. The chain links TRBV9 to TRBJ2-2; no firm D call. V was trimmed by 0 bases and J by 2 bases, leaving 20 bases between them. Germline loops: CDR1 SGDLS, CDR2 YYNGEE. This CDR3 is built from 19 residues. The CDR3 DNA reads as TGTGCCAGCAGCGTAGCGACCAGCCCCCGCAGGAATAACACCGGGGAGCTGTTTTTT. As protein: CASSVATSPRRNNTGELFF.

J is TRBJ2-5 and V is TRBV7-9, with 10 nucleotides matching TRBD2. Looked up from germline, CDR1 is SEHNR and CDR2 is FQNEAQ (reference sequence). The J segment lost 1 base and the V segment lost 5 bases, leaving 4 bases of the junction unmatched. There are 15 residues in the CDR3. CDR3 sequence reads: CASSVLAGVQETQYF. CDR3 bases: TGTGCCAGCAGCGTCCTAGCGGGAGTCCAAGAGACCCAGTACTTC.

This clonotype was recorded many times. The genes are TRBV12-3 or TRBV12-4 and TRBJ2-5; 8 positions agree with TRBD2. There are 14 residues in the CDR3. Trimming at V came to 5 bases and at J to 5 bases, leaving 7 bases not matched to a gene. In nucleotides, the CDR3 is TGTGCCAGCAGTGTACTAGCGGTTGGGGAGACCCAGTACTTC. It is translated as CASSVLAVGETQYF.

This clonotype was counted ten times or more. The rearrangement links TRBV11-3 to TRBJ2-5; D not resolved. CDR1 and CDR2 from the germline V gene are SGHNT and YENEEA. The CDR3 loop spans 14 amino acids. Trimming stripped 4 bases from V and 1 base from J, with 10 bases between. DNA of the CDR3: TGTGCCAGCAGCTCCCACCTATTCCAAGAGACCCAGTACTTC. It yields the protein CASSSHLFQETQYF.

The chain recombines TRBV20-1 with TRBJ2-5; 10 bases are a match to TRBD2. The CDR3 length is 13 residues. CDR1 DFQATT and CDR2 SNEGSKA come from the germline V gene (reference sequence). Trimming cost V 5 bases and J 4 bases; bases outside gene matches: 4. CDR3 sequence: CSASSSGRETQYF. The CDR3 nucleotides are TGCAGTGCTTCGTCTAGCGGGAGAGAGACCCAGTACTTC.

There are many counts of this clonotype. The genes are TRBV11-3 and TRBJ1-1; 7 positions match TRBD1. CDR3 length: 17 residues. After removal of 5 bases from V and 0 bases from J, the junction contained 12 bases not matched to a gene. Germline V CDR1 and CDR2: SGHNT, YENEEA. CDR3 residues: CASSTRQGSVMNTEAFF. The CDR3 DNA follows: TGTGCCAGCAGCACCCGACAGGGCTCGGTAATGAACACTGAAGCTTTCTTT.

Worth noting for this clonotype: A much larger clone differs by one base, so this may be a read error. V usage is TRBV29-1 and J usage is TRBJ1-1; D gene unclear. There are 13 residues in the CDR3. Trimming took 5 bases from V and 1 from J, leaving 11 bases between them. CDR1 is SQVTM, CDR2 ANQGSEA, per germline. This CDR3 is CSVMAGANTEAFF. DNA for the CDR3: TGCAGCGTTATGGCAGGAGCGAACACTGAAGCTTTCTTT.

The CDR3 region has the DNA TGTGCCAGCAGCTCCTCCCGGTGGGGACAGGGGGCAGCCTACGAGCAGTACTTC. It encodes CASSSSRWGQGAAYEQYF. This chain connects TRBV7-9 to TRBJ2-7; 12 nucleotides align to TRBD1. Germline V gene lookup returns CDR1 SEHNR and CDR2 FQNEAQ (reference sequence). With V trimmed by 4 bases and J by 2 bases, 12 bases remained unmatched. This CDR3 is 18 amino acids long.

Points on this clonotype: This may come from a read error, since a much larger clone is one base off. No conserved phenylalanine or tryptophan is present at the end of the CDR3, so a read error is the likely explanation. The V gene is TRBV2, the J gene TRBJ2-7, with 13 bases aligning to TRBD2. This CDR3 is built from 16 residues. Looked up from germline, CDR1 is SNHLY and CDR2 is FYNNEI. The junction had 12 bases not matched to a gene; V was cut back by 6 bases and J by 7 bases. CDR3 region: CASSPRGTSGKGEQYL. Here the CDR3 DNA reads TGTGCCAGCAGCCCCAGGGGGACTAGCGGGAAGGGTGAGCAGTACCTC.